This T cell receptor beta chain is from a study of radiotherapy plus CTLA-4 blockade in lung cancer. Study-level background: With 31% of patients having disease control, objective responses were seen in about 18%.

Points from the study as a whole: Following radiotherapy plus ipilimumab, tumor-derived TCR clones expanded in the blood.

Germline CDR1 SNHLY, CDR2 FYNNEI. CDR3 length equals 13 residues. V lost 4 bases to trimming and J lost 3 bases, with 9 bases between them. Worth noting for this clone: Its antigen is unidentified.

The repertoire was sequenced with immunoSEQ multiplex PCR; TCRdb's copy has only in-frame clones and lacks some. The sample has about 15,000 clones; roughly two thirds are singletons. Ipilimumab CTLA-4 blockade and focal radiation were given to patients with chemo-refractory metastatic non-small-cell lung cancer. Sample: peripheral blood, taken from a patient treated with radiotherapy plus ipilimumab. This TCR derives from a human donor with non-small cell lung cancer whose response to radiotherapy plus ipilimumab could not be evaluated. The rearrangement uses TRBV2 and TRBJ1-2, with D tentatively TRBD1 (6 bases). The CDR3 DNA follows: TGTGCCAGCAGTGGGGGGCCGGACTATGGCTACACCTTC. Amino acid sequence: CASSGGPDYGYTF.